The sequence of this TCR beta chain was determined in a study of blood T cell repertoires in COVID-19. Clones were read by immunoSEQ multiplex PCR, and TCRdb kept only the in-frame ones, dropping some. The sample holds just over 300,000 clones, around nine tenths seen once. The germline V gene encodes CDR1 MNHEY and CDR2 SVGAGI. This CDR3 spans 15 amino acids. V was shortened by 0 bases and J by 1 base, with 8 bases between the two germline ends. This clonotype was obtained from a woman aged 25 to 45 with COVID-19, enrolled during active disease. J is TRBJ2-3 and V is TRBV6-5; possibly TRBD1 for D (6 bases). The sequenced material came from peripheral blood. CDR3 bases: TGTGCCAGCAGTTACTCGGGGGCCCGCACAGATACGCAGTATTTT. Translating it yields CASSYSGARTDTQYF.